This T cell receptor (beta chain) is drawn from a study of technical replicates of blood from several donors. Sequencing used immunoSEQ multiplex PCR; TCRdb keeps in-frame clones, though not all of them. The table lists around 100,000 clones, roughly 94% of them singletons. Note on this clone: The junction shows a germline mismatch at one end, possibly a read error.

CDR1 and CDR2 (germline): KGHSH, LQKENI. This CDR3 is built from 15 residues. The clonotype comes from a human donor in good health. The chain uses TRBV18 and TRBJ1-1; 7 nucleotides agree with TRBD1. The material sequenced was T cells isolated from PBMCs. The CDR3 region is CASTPDRDRNTEAFF. In DNA form, the CDR3 reads TGTGCCAGCACACCGGATAGGGACAGGAACACTGAAGCTTTCTTT.